These 7 T cell receptor beta chains were all obtained from the same sample, sequenced in a study of early T cells in non-severe SARS-CoV-2 infection. TCRdb itself ran the 5' RACE reads through MiXCR, one entry per CDR3 protein. The sample yields around 50,000 distinct CDR3 sequences, around 4% seen once. Input material: whole blood. Receptor source: an adult who was a healthcare worker with PCR-confirmed SARS-CoV-2 infection or an uninfected control (not recorded which).

This clonotype was recorded many times. V is TRBV5-1 and J is TRBJ2-3; a possible D gene is TRBD2 (6 bases). The CDR3 contains 17 residues. Germline V lookup: CDR1 SGHRS, CDR2 YFSETQ. The V and J ends lost 1 base and 0 bases respectively, with 15 bases between them. The CDR3 region is CASSLNGGAFSTDTQYF. CDR3 coding DNA: TGCGCCAGCAGCTTGAACGGGGGAGCTTTTAGCACAGATACGCAGTATTTT. Drawing the rest from reference TRBV5-1 and TRBJ2-3, the complete variable domain is KAGVTQTPRYLIKTRGQQVTLSCSPISGHRSVSWYQQTPGQGLQFLFEYFSETQRNKGNFPGRFSGRQFSNSRSEMNVSTLELGDSALYLCASSLNGGAFSTDTQYFGPGTRLTVL.

This clonotype was counted many times. The chain couples TRBV19 to TRBJ1-3; TRBD1 is a possible D gene (6 bases). The CDR3 spans 15 residues. The germline V and J ends were trimmed by 9 bases and 0 bases, with 15 bases remaining between them. The germline gives CDR1 LNHDA, CDR2 SQIVND (reference sequence). The CDR3 is CASHLAGHSGNTIYF. The CDR3 bases are TGTGCCAGCCACCTCGCGGGACACTCTGGAAACACCATATATTTT.

This clonotype was observed at least ten times. The V gene is TRBV20-1, the J gene TRBJ2-3; TRBD2 might be the D (5 bases). V was clipped by 0 bases and J by 1 base, with 11 bases between them. The CDR3 totals 15 residues. Germline V CDR1 and CDR2: DFQATT, SNEGSKA (reference sequence). CDR3 sequence (DNA): TGCAGTGCTAGAGACCCAGCGAGGGGCACAGATACGCAGTATTTT. It is translated as CSARDPARGTDTQYF.

This clonotype was recorded many times. J is TRBJ2-5 and V is TRBV3-1; D is undetermined. The ends were cut back, 4 bases at V and 3 bases at J, with 12 bases in the middle. CDR1 is LGHDT, CDR2 YNNKEL, per germline (reference sequence). CDR3 length equals 14 residues. CDR3 DNA: TGTGCCAGCAGCCGCCTAGAAGGGAAAGAGACCCAGTACTTC. Translated: CASSRLEGKETQYF.

Worth noting for this clonotype: This sequence may be a read error, since a much larger clone differs from it by one base. The final CDR3 position lacks the conserved phenylalanine or tryptophan, pointing to a likely read error. The chain uses TRBV13 and TRBJ2-3; no reliable D call. This CDR3 has 12 residues. CDR1 is PRHDT, CDR2 FYEKMQ, per germline (reference sequence). The V end lost 2 bases, the J end lost 4 bases, and 4 bases lay between the germline ends. The DNA for the CDR3 is TGTGCCAGCAGCTTATACGCAGATACGCAGTATATT. Residues: CASSLYADTQYI.

This clonotype was recorded many times. The chain carries TRBV11-2 and TRBJ2-3, with 7 bases lining up with TRBD1. Trimming removed 6 bases from V and 3 bases from J; junction bases left unmatched: 9. The germline V gene has CDR1 SGHAT and CDR2 FQNNGV. This CDR3 is built from 15 residues. CDR3 nucleotides: TGTGCCAGCAGGCGCTCGGGACAGCCGACAGATACGCAGTATTTT. The encoded protein is CASRRSGQPTDTQYF.

This clonotype was seen a handful of times. The V gene is TRBV10-3, the J gene TRBJ2-7; 7 nucleotides match TRBD2. Germline CDR1 and CDR2: ENHRY and SYGVKD. The CDR3 totals 15 residues. V lost 4 bases and J lost 7; bases outside the gene matches: 13. The CDR3 spells CAISGEGPSYSEQYF. The CDR3 DNA is TGTGCCATCAGTGGGGAGGGCCCCTCGTACAGTGAGCAGTACTTC.